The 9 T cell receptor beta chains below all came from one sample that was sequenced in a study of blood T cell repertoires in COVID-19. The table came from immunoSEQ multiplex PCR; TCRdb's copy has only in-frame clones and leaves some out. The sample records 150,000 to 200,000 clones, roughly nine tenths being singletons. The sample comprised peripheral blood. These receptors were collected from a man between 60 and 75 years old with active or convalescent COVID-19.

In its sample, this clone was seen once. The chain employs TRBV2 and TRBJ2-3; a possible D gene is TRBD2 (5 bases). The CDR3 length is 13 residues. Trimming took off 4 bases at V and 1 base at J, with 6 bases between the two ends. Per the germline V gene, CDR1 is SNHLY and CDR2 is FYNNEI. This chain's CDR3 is CASSVGGTDTQYF. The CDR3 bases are TGTGCCAGCAGTGTCGGGGGCACAGATACGCAGTATTTT.

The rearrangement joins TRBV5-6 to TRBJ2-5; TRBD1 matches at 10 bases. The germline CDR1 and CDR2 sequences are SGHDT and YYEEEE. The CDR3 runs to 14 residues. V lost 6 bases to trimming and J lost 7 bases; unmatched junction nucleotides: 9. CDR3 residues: CASTKDRGTGTQYF. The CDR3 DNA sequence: TGTGCCAGCACCAAGGACAGGGGGACAGGGACCCAGTACTTC.

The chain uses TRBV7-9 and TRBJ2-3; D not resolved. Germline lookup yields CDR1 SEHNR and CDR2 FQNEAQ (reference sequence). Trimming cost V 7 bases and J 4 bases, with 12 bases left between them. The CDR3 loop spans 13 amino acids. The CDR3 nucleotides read TGTGCCAGCATCCAAGGAGCTGCAGATACGCAGTATTTT. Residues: CASIQGAADTQYF.

CDR3 coding DNA: TGCGCCAGCAGGGGATTGCAGGGATCCTACGAGCAGTACTTC. This gives the protein CASRGLQGSYEQYF. The V call is TRBV5-1, the J call TRBJ2-7, with a tentative D call TRBD1 (5 bases). The germline V gene encodes CDR1 SGHRS and CDR2 YFSETQ. Trimming cost V 5 bases and J 1 base, with 13 bases left between them. The CDR3 covers 14 residues. Filled out from reference TRBV5-1 and TRBJ2-7, the complete variable domain reads KAGVTQTPRYLIKTRGQQVTLSCSPISGHRSVSWYQQTPGQGLQFLFEYFSETQRNKGNFPGRFSGRQFSNSRSEMNVSTLELGDSALYLCASRGLQGSYEQYFGPGTRLTVT.

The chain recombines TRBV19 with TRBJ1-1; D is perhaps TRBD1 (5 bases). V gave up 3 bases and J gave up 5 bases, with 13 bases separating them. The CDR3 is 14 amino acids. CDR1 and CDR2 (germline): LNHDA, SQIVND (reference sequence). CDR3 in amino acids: CASSIGGGRTEAFF. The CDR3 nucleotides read TGTGCCAGTAGTATTGGGGGAGGTAGAACTGAAGCTTTCTTT.

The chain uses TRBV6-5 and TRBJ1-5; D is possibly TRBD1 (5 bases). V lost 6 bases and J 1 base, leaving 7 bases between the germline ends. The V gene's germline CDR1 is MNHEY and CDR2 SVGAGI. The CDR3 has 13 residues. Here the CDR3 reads CASSRGSNQPQHF. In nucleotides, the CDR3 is TGTGCCAGCAGCCGGGGGAGCAATCAGCCCCAGCATTTT.

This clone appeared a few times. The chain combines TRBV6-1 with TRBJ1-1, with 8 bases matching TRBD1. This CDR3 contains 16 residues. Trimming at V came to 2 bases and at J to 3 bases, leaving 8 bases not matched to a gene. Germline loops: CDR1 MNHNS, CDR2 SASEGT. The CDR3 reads CASSERQGRWDTEAFF. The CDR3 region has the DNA TGTGCCAGCAGTGAAAGACAGGGGCGCTGGGACACTGAAGCTTTCTTT.

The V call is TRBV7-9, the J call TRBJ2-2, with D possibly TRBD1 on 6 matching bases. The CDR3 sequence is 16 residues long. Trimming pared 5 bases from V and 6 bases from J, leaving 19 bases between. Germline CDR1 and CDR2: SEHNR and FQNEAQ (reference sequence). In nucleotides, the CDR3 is TGTGCCAGCAGCCTATACGGACAGAGTAGCCCCGGGGAGCTGTTTTTT. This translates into CASSLYGQSSPGELFF.

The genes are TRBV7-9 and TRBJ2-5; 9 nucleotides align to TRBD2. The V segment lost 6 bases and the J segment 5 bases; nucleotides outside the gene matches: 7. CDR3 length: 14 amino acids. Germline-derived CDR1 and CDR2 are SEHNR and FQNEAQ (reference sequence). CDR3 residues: CASSPSGMLETQYF. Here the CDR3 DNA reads TGTGCCAGCAGTCCTAGCGGGATGTTGGAGACCCAGTACTTC. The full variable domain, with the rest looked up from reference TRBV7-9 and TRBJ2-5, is DTGVSQNPRHKITKRGQNVTFRCDPISEHNRLYWYRQTLGQGPEFLTYFQNEAQLEKSRLLSDRFSAERPKGSFSTLEIQRTEQGDSAMYLCASSPSGMLETQYFGPGTRLLVL.